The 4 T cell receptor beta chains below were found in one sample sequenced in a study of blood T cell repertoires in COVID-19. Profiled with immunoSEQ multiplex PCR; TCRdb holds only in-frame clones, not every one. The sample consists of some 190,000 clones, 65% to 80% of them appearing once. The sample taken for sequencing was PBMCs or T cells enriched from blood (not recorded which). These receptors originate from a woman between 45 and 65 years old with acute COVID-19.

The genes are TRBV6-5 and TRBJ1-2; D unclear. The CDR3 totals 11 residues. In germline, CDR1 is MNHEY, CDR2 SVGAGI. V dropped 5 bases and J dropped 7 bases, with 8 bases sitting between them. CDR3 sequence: CASSRGSGYTF. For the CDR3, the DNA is TGTGCCAGCAGTCGAGGGTCTGGCTACACCTTC.

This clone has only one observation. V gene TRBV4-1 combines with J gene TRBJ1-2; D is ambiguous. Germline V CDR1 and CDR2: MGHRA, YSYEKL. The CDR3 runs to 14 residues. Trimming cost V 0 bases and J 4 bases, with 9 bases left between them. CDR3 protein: CASSQEGHPYGYTF. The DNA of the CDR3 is TGCGCCAGCAGCCAAGAGGGCCACCCCTATGGCTACACCTTC.

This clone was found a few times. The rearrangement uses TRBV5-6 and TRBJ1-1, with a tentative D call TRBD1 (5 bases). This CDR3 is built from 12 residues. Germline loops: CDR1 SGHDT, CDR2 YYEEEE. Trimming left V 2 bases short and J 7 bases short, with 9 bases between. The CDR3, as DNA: TGTGCCAGCAGCTTCAACAGGAATGAAGCTTTCTTT. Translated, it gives CASSFNRNEAFF.

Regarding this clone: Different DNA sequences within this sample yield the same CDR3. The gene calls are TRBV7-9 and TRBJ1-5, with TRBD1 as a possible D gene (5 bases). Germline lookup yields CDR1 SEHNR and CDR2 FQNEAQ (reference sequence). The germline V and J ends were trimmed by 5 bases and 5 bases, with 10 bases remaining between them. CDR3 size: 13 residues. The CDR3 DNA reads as TGTGCCAGCAGCCCCACGGGGGATCAGCCCCAGCATTTT. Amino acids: CASSPTGDQPQHF.